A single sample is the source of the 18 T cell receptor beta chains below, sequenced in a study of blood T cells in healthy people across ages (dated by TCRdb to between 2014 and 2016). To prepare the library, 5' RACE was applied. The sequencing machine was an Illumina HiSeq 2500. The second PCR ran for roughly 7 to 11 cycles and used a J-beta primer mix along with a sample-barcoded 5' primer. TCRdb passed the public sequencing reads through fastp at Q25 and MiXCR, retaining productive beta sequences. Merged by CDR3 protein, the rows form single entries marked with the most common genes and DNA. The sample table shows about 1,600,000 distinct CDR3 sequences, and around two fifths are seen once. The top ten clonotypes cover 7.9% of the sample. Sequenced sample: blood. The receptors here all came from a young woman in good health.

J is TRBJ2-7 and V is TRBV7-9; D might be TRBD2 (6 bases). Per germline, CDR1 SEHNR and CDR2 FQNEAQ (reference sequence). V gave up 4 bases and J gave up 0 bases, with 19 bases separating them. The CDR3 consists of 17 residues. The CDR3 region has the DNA TGTGCCAGCAGCTCCTTCCTGGAGGGGCCCTCCTCCTACGAGCAGTACTTC. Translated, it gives CASSSFLEGPSSYEQYF.

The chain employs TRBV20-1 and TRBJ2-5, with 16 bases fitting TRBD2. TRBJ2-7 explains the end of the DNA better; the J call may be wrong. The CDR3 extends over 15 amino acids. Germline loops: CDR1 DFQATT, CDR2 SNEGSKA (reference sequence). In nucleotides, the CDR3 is TGCAGTGCCGGTGGGACTAGCGGGAGGGTCGACGAGCAGTACTTC. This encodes CSAGGTSGRVDEQYF.

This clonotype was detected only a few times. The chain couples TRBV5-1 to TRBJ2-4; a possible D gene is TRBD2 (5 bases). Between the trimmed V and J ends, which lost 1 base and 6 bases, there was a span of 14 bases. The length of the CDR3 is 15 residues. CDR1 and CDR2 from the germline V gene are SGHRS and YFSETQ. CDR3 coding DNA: TGCGCCAGCAGCTTGAGTTATGGGAGTGGAAACATTCAGTACTTC. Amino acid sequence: CASSLSYGSGNIQYF.

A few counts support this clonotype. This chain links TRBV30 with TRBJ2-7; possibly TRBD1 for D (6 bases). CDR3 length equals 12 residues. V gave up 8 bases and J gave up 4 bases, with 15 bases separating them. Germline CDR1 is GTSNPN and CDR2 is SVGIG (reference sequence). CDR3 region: CATSVGGYEQYF. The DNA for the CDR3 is TGTGCCACCTCAGTAGGGGGATACGAGCAGTACTTC.

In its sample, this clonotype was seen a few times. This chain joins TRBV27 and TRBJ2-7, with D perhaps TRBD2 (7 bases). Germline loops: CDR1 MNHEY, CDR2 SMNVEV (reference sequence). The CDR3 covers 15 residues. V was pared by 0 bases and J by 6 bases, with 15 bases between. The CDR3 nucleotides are TGTGCCAGCAGTTTATCACGAGGGGGGGCCGTCGAGCAGTACTTC. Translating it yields CASSLSRGGAVEQYF.

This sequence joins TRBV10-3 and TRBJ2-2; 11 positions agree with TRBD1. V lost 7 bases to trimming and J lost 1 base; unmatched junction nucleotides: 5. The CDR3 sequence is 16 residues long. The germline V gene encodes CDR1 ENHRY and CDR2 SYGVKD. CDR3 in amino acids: CAITKGQGENTGELFF. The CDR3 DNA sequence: TGTGCCATCACCAAGGGACAGGGGGAGAACACCGGGGAGCTGTTTTTT.

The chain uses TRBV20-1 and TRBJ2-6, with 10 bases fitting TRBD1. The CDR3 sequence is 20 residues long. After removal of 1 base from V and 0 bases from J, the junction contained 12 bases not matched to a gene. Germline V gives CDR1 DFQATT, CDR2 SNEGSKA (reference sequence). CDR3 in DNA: TGCAGTGCTAGAGTCTTTTTTACCGGGACAGGGGACTCTGGGGCCAACGTCCTGACTTTC. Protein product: CSARVFFTGTGDSGANVLTF.

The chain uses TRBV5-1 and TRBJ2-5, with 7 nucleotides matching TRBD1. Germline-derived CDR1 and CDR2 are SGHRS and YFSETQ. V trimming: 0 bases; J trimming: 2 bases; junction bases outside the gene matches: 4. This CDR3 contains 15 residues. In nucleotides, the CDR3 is TGCGCCAGCAGCTTGGCAGCCAGGGGGCAAGAGACCCAGTACTTC. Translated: CASSLAARGQETQYF. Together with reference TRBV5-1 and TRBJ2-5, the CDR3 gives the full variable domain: KAGVTQTPRYLIKTRGQQVTLSCSPISGHRSVSWYQQTPGQGLQFLFEYFSETQRNKGNFPGRFSGRQFSNSRSEMNVSTLELGDSALYLCASSLAARGQETQYFGPGTRLLVL.

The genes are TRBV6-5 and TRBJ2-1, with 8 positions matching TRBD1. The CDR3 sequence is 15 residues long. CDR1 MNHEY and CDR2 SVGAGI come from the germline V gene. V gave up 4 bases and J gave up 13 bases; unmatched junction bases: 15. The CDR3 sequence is CASSSLTGGMKTQFF. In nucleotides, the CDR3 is TGTGCCAGCAGTTCCCTCACAGGGGGTATGAAGACCCAGTTCTTC.

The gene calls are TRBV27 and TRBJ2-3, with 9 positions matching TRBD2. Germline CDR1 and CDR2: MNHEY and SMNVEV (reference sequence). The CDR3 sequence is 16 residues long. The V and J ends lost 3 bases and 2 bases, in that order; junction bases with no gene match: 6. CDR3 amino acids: CASSLVASGDTDTQYF. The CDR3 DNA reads TGTGCCAGCAGTTTGGTCGCTAGCGGGGACACAGATACGCAGTATTTT.

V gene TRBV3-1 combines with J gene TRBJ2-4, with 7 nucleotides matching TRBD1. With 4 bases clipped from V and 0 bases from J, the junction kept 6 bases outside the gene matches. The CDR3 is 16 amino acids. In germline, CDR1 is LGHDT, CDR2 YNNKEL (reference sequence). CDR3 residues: CASSPDRVLAKNIQYF. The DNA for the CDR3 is TGTGCCAGCAGCCCTGACAGGGTGCTAGCCAAAAACATTCAGTACTTC.

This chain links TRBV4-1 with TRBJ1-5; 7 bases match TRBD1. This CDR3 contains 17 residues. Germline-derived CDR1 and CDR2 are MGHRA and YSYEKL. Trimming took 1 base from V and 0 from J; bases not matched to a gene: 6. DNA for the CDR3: TGCGCCAGCAGCCAAGCCTGGGGACAGTATAGCAATCAGCCCCAGCATTTT. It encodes CASSQAWGQYSNQPQHF.

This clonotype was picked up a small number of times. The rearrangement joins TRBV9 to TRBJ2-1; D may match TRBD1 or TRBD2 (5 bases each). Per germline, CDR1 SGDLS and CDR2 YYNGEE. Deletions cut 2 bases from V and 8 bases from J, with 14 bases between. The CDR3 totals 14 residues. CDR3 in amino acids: CASSVVGPEDEQFF. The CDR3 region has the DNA TGTGCCAGCAGCGTGGTGGGGCCGGAGGATGAGCAGTTCTTC.

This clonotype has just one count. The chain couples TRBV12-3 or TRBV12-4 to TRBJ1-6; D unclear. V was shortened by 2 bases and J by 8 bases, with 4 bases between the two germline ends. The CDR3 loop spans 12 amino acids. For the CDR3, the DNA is TGTGCCAGCAGTTTACTGTATTCACCCCTCCACTTT. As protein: CASSLLYSPLHF.

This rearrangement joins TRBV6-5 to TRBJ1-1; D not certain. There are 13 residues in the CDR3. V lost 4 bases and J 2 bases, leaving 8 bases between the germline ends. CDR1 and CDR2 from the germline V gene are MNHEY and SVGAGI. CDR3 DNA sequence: TGTGCCAGCAGTTCGAAGCAAAACACTGAAGCTTTCTTT. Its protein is CASSSKQNTEAFF.

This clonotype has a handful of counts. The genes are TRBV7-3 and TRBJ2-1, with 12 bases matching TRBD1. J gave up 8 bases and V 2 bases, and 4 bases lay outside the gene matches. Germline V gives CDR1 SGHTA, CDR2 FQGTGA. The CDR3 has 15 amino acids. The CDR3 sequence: CASSLRGTGGDEQFF. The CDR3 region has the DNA TGTGCCAGCAGCTTACGCGGGACAGGGGGCGATGAGCAGTTCTTC.

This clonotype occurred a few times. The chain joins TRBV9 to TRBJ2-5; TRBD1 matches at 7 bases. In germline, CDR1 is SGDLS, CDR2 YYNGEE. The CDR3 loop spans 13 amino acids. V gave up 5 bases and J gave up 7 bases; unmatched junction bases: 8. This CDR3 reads CASRATGYGTQYF. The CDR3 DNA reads TGTGCCAGCAGAGCGACAGGGTACGGGACCCAGTACTTC.

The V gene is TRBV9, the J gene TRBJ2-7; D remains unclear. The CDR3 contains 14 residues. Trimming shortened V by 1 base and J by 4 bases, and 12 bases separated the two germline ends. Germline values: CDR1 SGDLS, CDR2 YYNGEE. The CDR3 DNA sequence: TGTGCCAGCAGCGTATCCCAGGAGACATACGAGCAGTACTTC. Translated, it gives CASSVSQETYEQYF. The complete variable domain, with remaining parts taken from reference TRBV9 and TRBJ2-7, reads DSGVTQTPKHLITATGQRVTLRCSPRSGDLSVYWYQQSLDQGLQFLIQYYNGEERAKGNILERFSAQQFPDLHSELNLSSLELGDSALYFCASSVSQETYEQYFGPGTRLTVT.